This T cell receptor beta chain originates from a study of blood T cell repertoires in COVID-19. Across the study: The origin of the acute and convalescent COVID-19 samples was the United States, Italy and Spain. PBMCs, B-cell-depleted T cells, or T cells provided the cDNA or gDNA that made up the material.

The germline V gene encodes CDR1 LNHDA and CDR2 SQIVND (reference sequence). This CDR3 has 13 amino acids. The V gene end was trimmed by 7 bases and the J gene end by 3 bases; junction bases not matched to a gene: 4. Recovery among Cohort 3 donors was established by two negative PCRs, clearance, or symptom resolution. The table came from immunoSEQ multiplex PCR; TCRdb's copy has only in-frame clones and leaves some out. Among approximately 270,000 clones listed, more than 75% were seen once. The chain has TRBV19 and TRBJ1-1; TRBD1 matches 8 bases. The TCR originated in a man in his forties who had recovered from COVID-19. Material for sequencing was PBMCs or T cells enriched from blood (not recorded which). The CDR3 DNA reads as TGTGCCAGTATCGGACAGGGTGACACTGAAGCTTTCTTT. Its translation: CASIGQGDTEAFF.